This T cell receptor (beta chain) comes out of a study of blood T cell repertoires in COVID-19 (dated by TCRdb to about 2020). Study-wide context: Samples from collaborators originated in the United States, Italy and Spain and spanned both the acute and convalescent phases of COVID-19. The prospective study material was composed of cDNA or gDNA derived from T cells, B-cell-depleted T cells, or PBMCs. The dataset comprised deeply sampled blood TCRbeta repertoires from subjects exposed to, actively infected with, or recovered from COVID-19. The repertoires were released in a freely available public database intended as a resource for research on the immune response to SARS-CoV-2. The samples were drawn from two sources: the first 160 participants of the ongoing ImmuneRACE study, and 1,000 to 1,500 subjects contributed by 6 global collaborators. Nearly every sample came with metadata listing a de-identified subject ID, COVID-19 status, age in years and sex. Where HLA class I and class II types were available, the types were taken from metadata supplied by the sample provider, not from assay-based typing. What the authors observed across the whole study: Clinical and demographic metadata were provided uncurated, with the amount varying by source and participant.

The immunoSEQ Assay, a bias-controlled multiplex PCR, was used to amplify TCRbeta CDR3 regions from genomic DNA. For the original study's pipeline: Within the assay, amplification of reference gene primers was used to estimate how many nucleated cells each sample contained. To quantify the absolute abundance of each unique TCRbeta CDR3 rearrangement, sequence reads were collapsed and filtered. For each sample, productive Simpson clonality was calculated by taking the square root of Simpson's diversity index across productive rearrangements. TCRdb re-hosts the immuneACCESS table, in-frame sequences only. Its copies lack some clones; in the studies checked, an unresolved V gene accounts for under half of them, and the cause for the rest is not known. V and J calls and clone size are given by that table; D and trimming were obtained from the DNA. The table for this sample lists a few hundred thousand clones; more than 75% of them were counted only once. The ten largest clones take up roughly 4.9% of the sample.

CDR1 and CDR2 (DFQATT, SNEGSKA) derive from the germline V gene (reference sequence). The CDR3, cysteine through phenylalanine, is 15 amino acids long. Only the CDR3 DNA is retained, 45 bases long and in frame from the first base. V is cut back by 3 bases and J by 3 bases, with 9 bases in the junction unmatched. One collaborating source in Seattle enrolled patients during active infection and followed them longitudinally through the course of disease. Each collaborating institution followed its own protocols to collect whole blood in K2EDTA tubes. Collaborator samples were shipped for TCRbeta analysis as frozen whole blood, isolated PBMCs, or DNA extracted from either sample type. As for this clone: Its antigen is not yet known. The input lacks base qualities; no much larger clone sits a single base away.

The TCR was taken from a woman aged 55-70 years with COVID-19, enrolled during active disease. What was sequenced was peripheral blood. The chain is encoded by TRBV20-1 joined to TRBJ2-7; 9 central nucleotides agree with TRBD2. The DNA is TGCAGTGCTAGTGGGCTAGCGGGAAGAGGCTACGAGCAGTACTTC. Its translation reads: CSASGLAGRGYEQYF.